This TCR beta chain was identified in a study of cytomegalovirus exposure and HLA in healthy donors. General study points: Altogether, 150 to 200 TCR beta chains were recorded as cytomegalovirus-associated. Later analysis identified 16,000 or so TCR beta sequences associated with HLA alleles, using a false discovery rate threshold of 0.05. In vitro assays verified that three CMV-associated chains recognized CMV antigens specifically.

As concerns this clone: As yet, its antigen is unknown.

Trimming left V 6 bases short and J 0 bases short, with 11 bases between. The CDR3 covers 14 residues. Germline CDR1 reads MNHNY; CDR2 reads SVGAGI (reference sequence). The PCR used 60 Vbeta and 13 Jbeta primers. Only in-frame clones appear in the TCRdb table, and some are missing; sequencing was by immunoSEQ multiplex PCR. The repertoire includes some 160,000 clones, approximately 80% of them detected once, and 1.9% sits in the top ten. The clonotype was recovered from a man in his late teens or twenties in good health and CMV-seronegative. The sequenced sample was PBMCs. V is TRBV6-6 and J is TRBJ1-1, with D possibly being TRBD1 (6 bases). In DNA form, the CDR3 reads TGTGCCAGCAGAGAAGACAGGATGAACACTGAAGCTTTCTTT. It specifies CASREDRMNTEAFF.